Listed below are T cell receptor beta chains from one sample, sequenced in a study of shared T cell receptors in the human thymus. The table came from immunoSEQ multiplex PCR; TCRdb's copy has only in-frame clones and leaves some out. The sample records approximately 730,000 clones, 70% to 90% being singletons. The same specimen was also included in a second study, on human thymus T cells.

The sequenced sample consisted of thymocytes. Receptors were obtained from a girl less than two years old with a congenital heart defect. Both conserved end residues are part of each CDR3. The D gene is left open where the match is weak. Some rows mark clone size as missing; the rest say once, few, many or name a class of expanded clone.

size | J | V | D | CDR3 | DNA
once | TRBJ2-7 | TRBV4-1 | TRBD1 | CASSQDIEDRWGYEQYF | TGCGCCAGCAGCCAAGATATTGAGGACAGGTGGGGCTACGAGCAGTACTTC
once | TRBJ1-5 | TRBV7-2 | TRBD1 | CASSLGDRALSNQLQHF | TGTGCCAGCAGCTTAGGTGACAGGGCCCTTAGCAATCAGCTCCAGCATTTT
once | TRBJ1-5 | TRBV19 | NA | CASSVTVSATPQHF | TGTGCCAGTAGTGTGACAGTCAGCGCCACGCCCCAGCATTTT
once | TRBJ1-2 | TRBV27 | TRBD1 | CASSPFWTGTGAPKNYGYTF | TGTGCCAGCAGTCCTTTTTGGACCGGGACAGGTGCCCCAAAGAACTATGGCTACACCTTC
NA | TRBJ1-5 | TRBV6-5 | NA | CASSSNSNQPQHF | TGTGCCAGCAGTTCAAATAGCAATCAGCCCCAGCATTTT
few | TRBJ2-7 | TRBV11-2 | TRBD1 | CASSLRRDRGYEQYF | TGTGCCAGCAGCCTAAGACGGGACAGGGGTTACGAGCAGTACTTC
NA | TRBJ1-5 | TRBV6-1 | TRBD1 | CASSTQGASVQPQHF | TGTGCCAGCAGCACTCAGGGGGCCAGCGTTCAGCCCCAGCATTTT
NA | TRBJ2-7 | TRBV2 | TRBD1 | CASRTGTGEETYEQYF | TGTGCCAGCAGAACCGGGACAGGGGAGGAAACCTACGAGCAGTACTTC
NA | TRBJ1-6 | TRBV27 | NA | CASSTGGRNYNSPLHF | TGTGCCAGCAGTACGGGAGGACGGAACTATAATTCACCCCTCCACTTT
NA | TRBJ1-2 | TRBV28 | NA | CASSSSKDIVFYGYTF | TGTGCCAGCAGTTCAAGTAAGGACATCGTATTCTATGGCTACACCTTC
NA | TRBJ1-5 | TRBV19 | TRBD1 | CASTPSNRGIYQPQHF | TGTGCCAGTACCCCCTCGAACAGGGGAATTTATCAGCCCCAGCATTTT
NA | TRBJ1-1 | TRBV7-2 | NA | CASSLDPGTEAFF | TGTGCCAGCAGCTTAGATCCCGGTACTGAAGCTTTCTTT
NA | TRBJ1-2 | TRBV7-9 | NA | CASSLVRGGYGYTF | TGTGCCAGCAGCTTAGTGAGGGGAGGCTATGGCTACACCTTC
once | TRBJ2-7 | TRBV11-2 | NA | CASSRGKGADEQYF | TGTGCCAGCAGCCGCGGTAAAGGGGCGGACGAGCAGTACTTC
NA | TRBJ1-1 | TRBV10-2 | NA | CASGGDTEAFF | TGCGCCAGCGGAGGGGACACTGAAGCTTTCTTT
few | TRBJ1-5 | TRBV19 | TRBD1 | CASRGPGQSNQPQHF | TGTGCCAGTAGGGGGCCGGGACAGAGCAATCAGCCCCAGCATTTT
NA | TRBJ1-1 | TRBV9 | NA | CASSVDYLNTEAFF | TGTGCCAGCAGCGTAGATTATCTGAACACTGAAGCTTTCTTT
NA | TRBJ1-5 | TRBV28 | TRBD1 | CASRQGARDGNQPQHF | TGTGCCAGCAGGCAGGGGGCGAGAGATGGCAATCAGCCCCAGCATTTT
NA | TRBJ1-4 | TRBV4-1 | NA | CASSQGRTVQKLFF | TGCGCCAGCAGCCAAGGTCGAACGGTGCAAAAACTGTTTTTT
few | TRBJ1-1 | TRBV29-1 | NA | CSVEGRQGVAEAFF | TGCAGCGTTGAAGGTCGGCAGGGTGTCGCTGAAGCTTTCTTT
NA | TRBJ2-3 | TRBV5-1 | TRBD2 | CASSFSGLAHTQYF | TGCGCCAGCAGCTTTTCCGGACTAGCCCATACGCAGTATTTT
NA | TRBJ1-3 | TRBV18 | NA | CASSPPPRGRNTIYF | TGTGCCAGCTCACCACCCCCCAGGGGTAGAAACACCATATATTTT
few | TRBJ1-1 | TRBV11-2 | TRBD1 | CASSLALRGGTDTEAFF | TGTGCCAGCAGCTTAGCCCTCCGAGGGGGGACAGACACTGAAGCTTTCTTT
NA | TRBJ2-7 | TRBV7-2 | TRBD1 | CASSTDRAHEQYF | TGTGCCAGCAGCACCGACAGGGCCCACGAGCAGTACTTC
NA | TRBJ2-7 | TRBV19 | NA | CASKIRRLQVSYEQYF | TGTGCCAGTAAGATAAGGAGACTCCAAGTTTCCTACGAGCAGTACTTC
NA | TRBJ1-6 | TRBV28 | NA | CASSFGGGNSPLHF | TGTGCCAGCAGTTTCGGGGGAGGTAATTCACCCCTCCACTTT
once | TRBJ1-2 | TRBV6-1 | NA | CALPEGTGYTF | TGTGCCCTCCCAGAGGGAACGGGCTACACCTTC
NA | TRBJ1-1 | TRBV11-2 | NA | CASSPPEEGYENTEAFF | TGTGCCAGCAGCCCACCGGAGGAGGGATATGAAAACACTGAAGCTTTCTTT